The next 20 T cell receptor beta chains were all read from a single sample in a study of OX40 agonist ivuxolimab in advanced cancers. Libraries were prepared by immunoSEQ multiplex PCR; TCRdb keeps only in-frame clonotypes and omits some of them. The data show around 81,000 clones, roughly 80% seen once. Material: CD4+ or CD8+ T cells sorted from blood, obtained in a trial of the OX40 agonist ivuxolimab. The receptor source for this set is an adult with an advanced solid tumor such as melanoma, head and neck, liver or kidney cancer.

The table lists this clone with a count of one. The rearrangement links TRBV5-5 to TRBJ2-7, with 7 positions matching TRBD1. Losses at the gene ends were 1 base for V and 3 bases for J; bases not matched to a gene: 10. Germline loops: CDR1 SGHKS, CDR2 YYEKEE (reference sequence). CDR3 size: 16 residues. CDR3 in amino acids: CASSLPFKGAIYEQYV. In DNA form, the CDR3 reads TGTGCCAGCAGCTTGCCCTTTAAGGGGGCCATCTACGAGCAGTACGTC.

In its sample, this clone was seen a few times. The rearrangement joins TRBV5-6 to TRBJ2-6; 7 bases align to TRBD1. This CDR3 spans 19 amino acids. CDR1 and CDR2 from the germline V gene are SGHDT and YYEEEE. Trimming removed 3 bases from V and 0 bases from J; junction bases left unmatched: 12. CDR3 in amino acids: CASSSPDRAAPSGANVLTF. In DNA form, the CDR3 reads TGTGCCAGCAGCTCCCCCGACAGGGCAGCGCCCTCTGGGGCCAACGTCCTGACTTTC.

The CDR3 spells CASIYPGTDTQYF. CDR3 nucleotides: TGTGCCAGCATTTACCCGGGCACAGATACGCAGTATTTT. The V call is TRBV6-1, the J call TRBJ2-3; D is uncertain. The CDR3 is 13 residues long. The germline V gene has CDR1 MNHNS and CDR2 SASEGT. V was cut by 7 bases and J by 1 base, with 9 bases left in between.

V is TRBV29-1 and J is TRBJ1-5; unclear D gene. Per the germline V gene, CDR1 is SQVTM and CDR2 is ANQGSEA. The CDR3 is 16 amino acids. Trimming stripped 7 bases from V and 0 bases from J, with 19 bases between. CDR3: CSARGLQGYSNQPQHF. The CDR3 region has the DNA TGCAGCGCGAGAGGGCTTCAAGGGTATAGCAATCAGCCCCAGCATTTT.

The J gene is TRBJ1-4, the V gene TRBV2; D not certain. V was clipped by 4 bases and J by 2 bases, with 8 bases between them. From germline, CDR1 is SNHLY and CDR2 FYNNEI. The CDR3 totals 14 residues. The CDR3 region is CASSATPTNEKLFF. CDR3 coding DNA: TGTGCCAGCAGTGCGACCCCTACTAATGAAAAACTGTTTTTT.

This clone was detected once. The V call is TRBV7-9, the J call TRBJ2-1, with TRBD2 matching over 7 bases. The CDR3 is 18 residues long. Trimming at V came to 2 bases and at J to 6 bases, leaving 16 bases not matched to a gene. From germline, CDR1 is SEHNR and CDR2 FQNEAQ (reference sequence). The DNA for the CDR3 is TGTGCCAGCAGCTTAAGGTTGTCCGTTGCGGGAGTAGGCAATGAGCAGTTCTTC. Protein product: CASSLRLSVAGVGNEQFF.

The V and J genes are TRBV5-6 and TRBJ2-3, with 9 bases fitting TRBD1. The CDR3 has 14 residues. CDR1 SGHDT and CDR2 YYEEEE come from the germline V gene. J was trimmed by 5 bases and V by 3 bases; bases with no gene match: 4. The CDR3 here is CASSWDRVEDTQYF. For the CDR3, the DNA is TGTGCCAGCAGCTGGGACAGGGTGGAAGATACGCAGTATTTT.

V is TRBV5-1 and J is TRBJ1-1, with D possibly being TRBD1 (6 bases). Trimming removed 4 bases at V and 3 bases at J, with 16 bases between. Germline V gene data show CDR1 as SGHRS and CDR2 as YFSETQ. The CDR3 spans 15 residues. The CDR3 here is CASSPEGQTHTEAFF. CDR3 sequence (DNA): TGCGCCAGCAGCCCTGAGGGACAAACCCACACTGAAGCTTTCTTT.

This chain links TRBV5-1 with TRBJ2-7; D may be TRBD1 or TRBD2 (6 bases each). The CDR3 contains 15 residues. Looked up from germline, CDR1 is SGHRS and CDR2 is YFSETQ. The V end lost 0 bases, the J end lost 5 bases, and 15 bases lay between the germline ends. The CDR3 DNA sequence: TGCGCCAGCAGCTTGGGAACGGGGGCGCCTAACGAGCAGTACGTC. Amino acid sequence: CASSLGTGAPNEQYV.

V is TRBV27 and J is TRBJ2-2; TRBD2 matches 8 bases. CDR1 and CDR2 (germline): MNHEY, SMNVEV (reference sequence). Trimming cost V 3 bases and J 4 bases; bases outside gene matches: 4. The CDR3 extends over 15 amino acids. The CDR3 is CASSLGLAGTGELFF. The CDR3 DNA is TGTGCCAGCAGTTTGGGCCTAGCGGGCACCGGGGAGCTGTTTTTT.

This clone is a singleton in its sample. The chain has TRBV28 and TRBJ2-5; 10 nucleotides match TRBD2. Germline assignment: CDR1 MDHEN and CDR2 SYDVKM. The CDR3 has 14 amino acids. V was clipped by 4 bases and J by 5 bases; unmatched bases: 4. This CDR3 reads CASSSAGGGETQYF. CDR3 DNA sequence: TGTGCCAGCAGTTCAGCGGGAGGGGGGGAGACCCAGTACTTC. Drawing the rest from reference TRBV28 and TRBJ2-5, the complete variable domain is DVKVTQSSRYLVKRTGEKVFLECVQDMDHENMFWYRQDPGLGLRLIYFSYDVKMKEKGDIPEGYSVSREKKERFSLILESASTNQTSMYLCASSSAGGGETQYFGPGTRLLVL.

The V and J genes are TRBV2 and TRBJ2-5; 7 bases line up with TRBD1. The V segment lost 5 bases and the J segment 2 bases; nucleotides outside the gene matches: 2. Germline CDR1 reads SNHLY; CDR2 reads FYNNEI. CDR3 length: 13 residues. The CDR3 DNA follows: TGTGCCAGCAGTAAACAGGGGCAAGAGACCCAGTACTTC. Its translation is CASSKQGQETQYF.

V is TRBV2 and J is TRBJ1-6; TRBD1 matches 9 bases. The CDR3 contains 13 residues. Trimming took 10 bases from V and 10 from J; bases not matched to a gene: 8. The V gene's germline CDR1 is SNHLY and CDR2 FYNNEI. CDR3 residues: CATLQGAGSPLHF. The CDR3 coding sequence is TGTGCCACCTTACAGGGGGCTGGCTCACCCCTCCACTTT.

J is TRBJ2-5 and V is TRBV5-4, with 10 bases identical to TRBD2. Looked up from germline, CDR1 is SGHNT and CDR2 is YYREEE (reference sequence). The ends lost 2 bases at V and 4 bases at J; junction bases unmatched: 11. The CDR3 extends over 17 amino acids. CDR3 protein: CASSLGTSVQPSETQYF. In DNA, the CDR3 is TGTGCCAGCAGCTTAGGGACTAGCGTTCAACCATCAGAGACCCAGTACTTC. Supplemented by reference TRBV5-4 and TRBJ2-5, the full variable domain reads ETGVTQSPTHLIKTRGQQVTLRCSSQSGHNTVSWYQQALGQGPQFIFQYYREEENGRGNFPPRFSGLQFPNYSSELNVNALELDDSALYLCASSLGTSVQPSETQYFGPGTRLLVL.

This chain connects TRBV28 to TRBJ1-4; 7 bases agree with TRBD1. Trimming removed 5 bases from V and 5 bases from J; junction bases left unmatched: 2. The CDR3 consists of 13 residues. CDR1 and CDR2 from the germline V gene are MDHEN and SYDVKM. CDR3 DNA sequence: TGTGCCAGCAGTCTGACAGGGAATGAAAAACTGTTTTTT. Amino acids: CASSLTGNEKLFF.

The gene calls are TRBV27 and TRBJ2-1, with 10 bases matching TRBD1. After removal of 3 bases from V and 4 bases from J, the junction contained 3 bases not matched to a gene. The germline V gene encodes CDR1 MNHEY and CDR2 SMNVEV (reference sequence). This CDR3 is built from 15 residues. CDR3 region: CASSFGDRGYNEQFF. The CDR3 region has the DNA TGTGCCAGCAGTTTTGGGGACAGGGGATACAATGAGCAGTTCTTC.

This chain connects TRBV11-2 to TRBJ2-7, with TRBD1 as a possible D gene (6 bases). V was shortened by 1 base and J by 1 base, with 14 bases between the two germline ends. This CDR3 has 16 amino acids. The germline V gene has CDR1 SGHAT and CDR2 FQNNGV. DNA for the CDR3: TGTGCCAGCAGCTTAGTCGGGACGACAGGTTCCTACGAGCAGTACGTC. Encoded protein: CASSLVGTTGSYEQYV.

The rearrangement links TRBV27 to TRBJ2-3, with 7 bases fitting TRBD1. The CDR3 contains 14 residues. The V and J ends lost 7 bases and 1 base, in that order; junction bases with no gene match: 5. Germline CDR1 reads MNHEY; CDR2 reads SMNVEV (reference sequence). The CDR3 loop is CASKNRGGTDTQYF. DNA of the CDR3: TGTGCCAGCAAGAACAGGGGAGGCACAGATACGCAGTATTTT.

The chain recombines TRBV7-9 with TRBJ2-7; 8 bases fit TRBD2. V was clipped by 11 bases and J by 3 bases; unmatched bases: 6. The CDR3 totals 12 residues. From germline, CDR1 is SEHNR and CDR2 FQNEAQ (reference sequence). CDR3 protein: CAEAGDLYEQYF. In DNA, the CDR3 is TGTGCCGAAGCGGGGGACCTCTACGAGCAGTACTTC.

This CDR3 reads CASNPGTRNQPQHF. CDR3 DNA sequence: TGTGCCAGCAATCCAGGGACGCGCAATCAGCCCCAGCATTTT. The chain carries TRBV2 and TRBJ1-5; possibly TRBD1 for D (5 bases). V lost 7 bases to trimming and J lost 2 bases, with 12 bases between them. Germline lookup yields CDR1 SNHLY and CDR2 FYNNEI. The CDR3 spans 14 residues.